This is a list of T cell receptor beta chains from one sample in a study of blood T cells in healthy people across ages. MiXCR, applied by TCRdb to the 5' RACE reads, yields one record per CDR3 protein. The sample has over 700,000 distinct CDR3 sequences, 20% to 25% seen once. The same sample was also used in a study of T cells of mothers and their children.

The sample consisted of blood. The receptor source for this set is a boy between 10 and 17 years old in good health. Each CDR3 is given with its conserved first and last residue. Fields, in order: clone size, D gene, J gene, V gene, CDR3 DNA, CDR3 protein. D genes are given only for firm matches. Some rows have no size entry. The others give once, few or many, or a class for an expanded clone.

size: .
D: .
J: TRBJ2-1
V: TRBV4-3
DNA: TGCGCCAGCAGCCAAGATGTGGGGGTAGGGGAGCAGTTCTTC
CDR3: CASSQDVGVGEQFF

size: .
D: .
J: TRBJ2-3
V: TRBV12-3/TRBV12-4
DNA: TGTGCCAGCAGGAAAGGCGACAGCGGCACAGATACGCAGTATTTT
CDR3: CASRKGDSGTDTQYF

size: few
D: TRBD1
J: TRBJ1-6
V: TRBV7-6
DNA: TGTGCCAGCAGCTTTCGGGTAGGGGGCTTGGGTTCACCCCTCCACTTT
CDR3: CASSFRVGGLGSPLHF

size: few
D: .
J: TRBJ2-1
V: TRBV28
DNA: TGTGCCAGCAGTGCAGACTACTCCTACAATGAGCAGTTCTTC
CDR3: CASSADYSYNEQFF

size: once
D: .
J: TRBJ1-2
V: TRBV29-1
DNA: TGCAGCGTTGACTTGGGGTTTGGCTACACCTTC
CDR3: CSVDLGFGYTF

size: .
D: .
J: TRBJ2-7
V: TRBV6-2/TRBV6-3
DNA: TGTGCCAGCAGTTCTGACAGCATAACCTACGAGCAGTACTTC
CDR3: CASSSDSITYEQYF

size: few
D: .
J: TRBJ1-6
V: TRBV7-5
DNA: .
CDR3: CISVPEADRGASSYNSPLHF

size: few
D: .
J: TRBJ1-4
V: TRBV5-1
DNA: TGCGCCAGCAGCTCCCTCAGCCCTAATGAAAAACTGTTTTTT
CDR3: CASSSLSPNEKLFF

size: few
D: .
J: TRBJ2-5
V: TRBV28
DNA: TGTGCCAGCAGCTCTCCCCATCTGGGTTTGGGAGAGACCCAGTACTTC
CDR3: CASSSPHLGLGETQYF

size: .
D: TRBD1
J: TRBJ2-5
V: TRBV12-3/TRBV12-4
DNA: TGTGCCAGCAGTCTCCGACAGGGGGGTTTGGTCTTTCAAGAGACCCAGTACTTC
CDR3: CASSLRQGGLVFQETQYF

size: few
D: .
J: TRBJ2-1
V: TRBV6-6
DNA: TGTGCCAGCAGCATCTTCAGAGGCGATGAGCAGTTCTTC
CDR3: CASSIFRGDEQFF

size: .
D: TRBD2
J: TRBJ2-1
V: TRBV29-1
DNA: TGCAGCGTTGAAACCTTGGCGGGAGCGGTTGAGCAGTTCTTC
CDR3: CSVETLAGAVEQFF

size: few
D: TRBD2
J: TRBJ2-2
V: TRBV9
DNA: TGTGCCAGCAAACCCTTAGCGGGCACCAACACCGGGGAGCTGTTTTTT
CDR3: CASKPLAGTNTGELFF

size: .
D: .
J: TRBJ1-4
V: TRBV28
DNA: TGTGCCAGCAGTTTACCCGTACGGGACCTTAATGAAAAACTGTTTTTT
CDR3: CASSLPVRDLNEKLFF

size: .
D: .
J: TRBJ2-2
V: TRBV4-1
DNA: TGTGCCAGCAGCCAGGGATCGAACACCGGGGAGCTGTTTTTT
CDR3: CASSQGSNTGELFF

size: many
D: .
J: TRBJ2-5
V: TRBV28
DNA: TGTGCCAGCAGTTTAGTAGCGACCCAAGAGACCCAGTACTTC
CDR3: CASSLVATQETQYF

size: few
D: .
J: TRBJ1-2
V: TRBV29-1
DNA: TGCAGCGTTGGGTGGGAGAACTATGGCTACACCTTC
CDR3: CSVGWENYGYTF

size: .
D: .
J: TRBJ1-4
V: TRBV5-1
DNA: TGCGCCAGCAGCTTGTTTGGCCAGAAAATTGAAAAACTGTTTTTT
CDR3: CASSLFGQKIEKLFF

size: .
D: .
J: TRBJ2-1
V: TRBV7-2
DNA: TGTGCCAGCATCCGGGGTAGTGAGCAGTTCTTC
CDR3: CASIRGSEQFF

size: few
D: .
J: TRBJ2-3
V: TRBV12-3/TRBV12-4
DNA: TGTGCCAGCAGTTTCGGAAATACGCAGTATTTT
CDR3: CASSFGNTQYF

size: .
D: .
J: TRBJ2-4
V: TRBV28
DNA: TGTGCCAGCAGCATTGACAGGCGGCTGGGTGACATTCAGTACTTC
CDR3: CASSIDRRLGDIQYF

size: .
D: .
J: TRBJ2-3
V: TRBV29-1
DNA: TGCAGCGTTGAAGTACGCACAGATACGCAGTATTTT
CDR3: CSVEVRTDTQYF

size: few
D: .
J: TRBJ2-5
V: TRBV12-3/TRBV12-4
DNA: TGTGCCAGCAGCTGGGGCCTGGATCAAGAGACCCAGTACTTC
CDR3: CASSWGLDQETQYF

size: few
D: .
J: TRBJ2-1
V: TRBV4-1
DNA: TGCGCCAGCAGTCTGGCCCTAGTGTCGGGCAATGAGCAGTTCTTC
CDR3: CASSLALVSGNEQFF

size: .
D: .
J: TRBJ1-3
V: TRBV7-9
DNA: TGTGCCAGCAGCCCTCCCTATGGCTCTGGAAACACCATATATTTT
CDR3: CASSPPYGSGNTIYF

size: .
D: .
J: TRBJ2-7
V: TRBV20-1
DNA: TGCAGTGCTAGAGATTGTCGCCTGCTGACAGAAAATTTCTACGAGCAGTACTTC
CDR3: CSARDCRLLTENFYEQYF

size: .
D: .
J: TRBJ2-5
V: TRBV11-3
DNA: TGTGCCGGCAGCTTAGAGGGGGAGACCCAGTACTTC
CDR3: CAGSLEGETQYF

size: once
D: .
J: TRBJ1-2
V: TRBV12-3/TRBV12-4
DNA: TGTGCCACGTGGGAGATCATTTATGGCTACACCTTC
CDR3: CATWEIIYGYTF

size: .
D: .
J: TRBJ2-2
V: TRBV12-3/TRBV12-4
DNA: TGTGCCAGCAGTTTAGGGCCGGGTCTACTAACCGGGGAGCTGTTTTTT
CDR3: CASSLGPGLLTGELFF

size: .
D: .
J: TRBJ2-7
V: TRBV6-1
DNA: TGTGCCAGCGGAACTCTGTTACAGGGCTCCTACGAGCAGTACTTC
CDR3: CASGTLLQGSYEQYF

size: .
D: TRBD2
J: TRBJ2-1
V: TRBV7-9
DNA: TGTGCCAGCAGCATTAGCGGGAGGGAGCAGTTCTTC
CDR3: CASSISGREQFF

size: .
D: TRBD1
J: TRBJ2-7
V: TRBV3-1
DNA: TGTGCCAGCAGCCAAGGGGACAGGCTACAGTACTTC
CDR3: CASSQGDRLQYF

size: few
D: TRBD1
J: TRBJ1-1
V: TRBV29-1
DNA: TGCAGCGTTGAATCCAGGGACAGGGGGAGCACTGAAGCTTTCTTT
CDR3: CSVESRDRGSTEAFF

size: few
D: .
J: TRBJ2-2
V: TRBV12-3/TRBV12-4
DNA: TGTGCCAGCAGTTTGATCGGAGGGGGCGGCGGGGAGCTGTTTTTT
CDR3: CASSLIGGGGGELFF

size: many
D: .
J: TRBJ2-7
V: TRBV29-1
DNA: TGCAGCGTTGGACCCTCAGGGTCCCACGAGCAGTACTTC
CDR3: CSVGPSGSHEQYF

size: .
D: TRBD1
J: TRBJ2-7
V: TRBV9
DNA: TGTGCCAGCAGCAGGACAGGCAAAGAGCAGTACTTC
CDR3: CASSRTGKEQYF

size: .
D: .
J: TRBJ2-6
V: TRBV6-5
DNA: TGTGCCAGCAGTAAACACGGGGCCAACGTCCTGACTTTC
CDR3: CASSKHGANVLTF

size: few
D: .
J: TRBJ2-3
V: TRBV7-2
DNA: TGTGCCAGCAGCTTCGGCCCGGGCCAAATAACAGATACGCAGTATTTT
CDR3: CASSFGPGQITDTQYF

size: few
D: .
J: TRBJ2-5
V: TRBV11-2
DNA: TGTGCCAGCAGCTACACTAAGCAAGAGACCCAGTACTTC
CDR3: CASSYTKQETQYF

size: .
D: TRBD1
J: TRBJ2-7
V: TRBV29-1
DNA: TGCAGCGTTTTGGGGGACAGGGGCTACGAGCAGTACTTC
CDR3: CSVLGDRGYEQYF

size: .
D: .
J: TRBJ2-1
V: TRBV11-1
DNA: TGTGCCAGCAGCGAAATTGCATACAATGAGCAGTTCTTC
CDR3: CASSEIAYNEQFF

size: .
D: .
J: TRBJ1-5
V: TRBV29-1
DNA: TGCAGCGTTGTCGCAGGGCTAAATCAGCTCCAGCATTTT
CDR3: CSVVAGLNQLQHF

size: .
D: .
J: TRBJ2-5
V: TRBV6-5
DNA: TGTGCCAGCAGACCCGACAGGTTCAAAGAGACCCAGTACTTC
CDR3: CASRPDRFKETQYF

size: few
D: .
J: TRBJ2-1
V: TRBV29-1
DNA: TGCAGCGTTGATAAGGGACACTCCGAGCAGTTCTTC
CDR3: CSVDKGHSEQFF

size: .
D: TRBD2
J: TRBJ2-5
V: TRBV11-2
DNA: TGTGCCAGCAGCTTTACGGCTAGCGGGGTCCAAGAGACCCAGTACTTC
CDR3: CASSFTASGVQETQYF

size: .
D: .
J: TRBJ2-7
V: TRBV9
DNA: TGTGCCAGCAGCGTAGATGAGCTGCCTTCCTACGAGCAGTACTTC
CDR3: CASSVDELPSYEQYF

size: .
D: TRBD1
J: TRBJ2-1
V: TRBV12-3/TRBV12-4
DNA: TGTGCCAGCCGCCCCCCGGGACAGGAGAATGAGCAGTTCTTC
CDR3: CASRPPGQENEQFF

size: few
D: TRBD1
J: TRBJ1-4
V: TRBV9
DNA: TGTGCCAGCAGCGTAAGTTCGGGACAGGGGGCCGAGCGTGAAAAACTGTTTTTT
CDR3: CASSVSSGQGAEREKLFF

size: few
D: TRBD1
J: TRBJ2-5
V: TRBV4-3
DNA: TGCGCCAGCAGCCTCCGGACAGGACCGCAAGAGACCCAGTACTTC
CDR3: CASSLRTGPQETQYF

size: .
D: .
J: TRBJ2-6
V: TRBV6-1
DNA: TGTGCCAGCAGTGCAACAGGCTCTGGGGCCAACGTCCTGACTTTC
CDR3: CASSATGSGANVLTF

size: few
D: .
J: TRBJ2-1
V: TRBV4-1
DNA: TGCGCCAGCAGCCAAGTGGTTCAGAGGCTTCCTAATGAGCAGTTCTTC
CDR3: CASSQVVQRLPNEQFF

size: .
D: .
J: TRBJ2-1
V: TRBV9
DNA: TGTGCCAGCAGCGTAGGGTCCCACAATGAGCAGTTCTTC
CDR3: CASSVGSHNEQFF

size: few
D: .
J: TRBJ2-5
V: TRBV20-1
DNA: TGCAGTGCTACAGGGGTGGGAGAGACCCAGTACTTC
CDR3: CSATGVGETQYF

size: many
D: .
J: TRBJ2-5
V: TRBV4-3
DNA: TGCGCCAGCAGCCACGGACAAGAGACCCAGTACTTC
CDR3: CASSHGQETQYF

size: few
D: .
J: TRBJ2-6
V: TRBV7-9
DNA: TGTGCCAGCAGCGAAAGAGGAGACTCTGGGGCCAACGTCCTGACTTTC
CDR3: CASSERGDSGANVLTF

size: .
D: .
J: TRBJ2-7
V: TRBV3-1
DNA: TGTGCCAGCAGCCCGGGACTCAGTCCCTACGAGCAGTACTTC
CDR3: CASSPGLSPYEQYF